The next 21 T cell receptor beta chains were all read from a single sample in a study of T cell responses to AZD1222 COVID-19 vaccine. Assay: immunoSEQ multiplex PCR; the TCRdb copy retains only in-frame clones and omits some. The repertoire includes 150,000 or so clones, 85% to 90% of them detected once, and 5.5% sits in the top ten. The sample in question was peripheral blood, obtained on day 0 of MenACWY control vaccination. These receptors were taken from an adult in good health.

This sequence joins TRBV11-2 and TRBJ1-3; D not resolved. The CDR3 sequence is 15 residues long. Deletions cut 3 bases from V and 4 bases from J, with 13 bases between. Germline V gives CDR1 SGHAT, CDR2 FQNNGV. CDR3 sequence: CASSFQASGGNTIYF. DNA for the CDR3: TGTGCCAGCAGCTTTCAGGCCTCGGGGGGAAACACCATATATTTT.

For this clone: Germline is not matched at one junction end, which may reflect a read error. The genes are TRBV13 and TRBJ2-1; 10 bases align to TRBD2. The CDR3 sequence is 12 residues long. Germline V gene lookup returns CDR1 PRHDT and CDR2 FYEKMQ (reference sequence). The CDR3 spells CASSSTSGQAVF. The CDR3 DNA is TGTGCCAGCAGCTCGACTAGCGGGCAAGCTGTCTTC.

The count of this clone is one. V usage is TRBV5-1 and J usage is TRBJ1-1, with D unresolved. CDR1 is SGHRS and CDR2 is YFSETQ in the germline V gene. V was clipped by 1 base and J by 5 bases, with 9 bases between them. The CDR3 runs 13 residues. CDR3 amino acids: CASSLIGGTEAFF. CDR3 DNA: TGCGCCAGCAGCTTGATAGGAGGGACTGAAGCTTTCTTT.

This chain's CDR3 is CASSPGTGTYEQYV. For the CDR3, the DNA is TGTGCCAGCAGTCCCGGGACAGGGACCTACGAGCAGTACGTC. The rearrangement joins TRBV28 to TRBJ2-7; 9 bases map to TRBD1. Germline V gene lookup returns CDR1 MDHEN and CDR2 SYDVKM. Trimming took 5 bases from V and 2 from J; bases not matched to a gene: 4. There are 14 residues in the CDR3.

The rearrangement joins TRBV2 to TRBJ1-1; tentative D call: TRBD1 (6 bases). The CDR3 covers 15 residues. Germline V gene data show CDR1 as SNHLY and CDR2 as FYNNEI. V was shortened by 7 bases and J by 1 base, with 16 bases between the two germline ends. CDR3 nucleotide sequence: TGTGCCAGCAAGCTTAGGGGGGGAGGGAACACTGAAGCTTTCTTT. This sequence encodes CASKLRGGGNTEAFF.

The chain links TRBV29-1 to TRBJ1-2; D perhaps matches TRBD1 (5 bases). The V gene's germline CDR1 is SQVTM and CDR2 ANQGSEA. The CDR3 covers 14 residues. V gave up 3 bases and J gave up 4 bases, with 15 bases separating them. In nucleotides, the CDR3 is TGCAGCGTTGATGGAAACAGGCAGCTCTATGGCTACACCTTC. This translates into CSVDGNRQLYGYTF.

In this sample, this clone turned up a few times. The chain employs TRBV28 and TRBJ2-2; 8 bases align to TRBD2. Germline lookup yields CDR1 MDHEN and CDR2 SYDVKM. J lost 5 bases, V lost 4 bases, and 12 bases had no gene match. The CDR3 spans 17 residues. This CDR3 reads CASSSTTVRGATGELFF. The CDR3 DNA reads TGTGCCAGCAGTTCGACAACCGTGCGGGGGGCGACCGGGGAGCTGTTTTTT. The full variable domain, in which reference TRBV28 and TRBJ2-2 provide the parts outside the CDR3, is DVKVTQSSRYLVKRTGEKVFLECVQDMDHENMFWYRQDPGLGLRLIYFSYDVKMKEKGDIPEGYSVSREKKERFSLILESASTNQTSMYLCASSSTTVRGATGELFFGEGSRLTVL.

In this sample, this clone turned up many times. This chain joins TRBV4-1 and TRBJ1-1; no reliable D call. Germline V CDR1 and CDR2: MGHRA, YSYEKL. The CDR3 is 13 residues long. Trimming removed 0 bases from V and 6 bases from J, with 8 bases in between. The CDR3 is CASSQEVRAEAFF. In nucleotides, the CDR3 is TGCGCCAGCAGCCAAGAAGTTCGGGCTGAAGCTTTCTTT.

The chain combines TRBV3-1 (or the pseudogene TRBV3-2) with TRBJ2-3; D possibly corresponds to TRBD1 (6 bases). V gave up 1 base and J gave up 3 bases, with 14 bases separating them. The CDR3 spans 16 residues. Germline CDR1 LGHDT, CDR2 YNNKEL (reference sequence). CDR3 residues: CASSQGPGDQTDTQYF. CDR3 bases: TGTGCCAGCAGCCAAGGGCCAGGGGATCAGACAGATACGCAGTATTTT.

J is TRBJ2-3 and V is TRBV27; D is ambiguous. The CDR3 loop spans 14 amino acids. In germline, CDR1 is MNHEY, CDR2 SMNVEV (reference sequence). Trimming took off 4 bases at V and 2 bases at J, with 10 bases between the two ends. CDR3: CASSSRPTTDTQYF. The CDR3 DNA reads TGTGCCAGCAGTTCTCGACCGACCACAGATACGCAGTATTTT.

This clone was found a few times. The chain joins TRBV11-3 to TRBJ2-1; D gene unclear. Germline V gene data show CDR1 as SGHNT and CDR2 as YENEEA. With 0 bases removed from V and 0 bases from J, the gap between germline ends came to 0 bases. CDR3 length: 13 residues. The CDR3: CASSLDSYNEQFF. In nucleotides, the CDR3 is TGTGCCAGCAGCTTAGACTCCTACAATGAGCAGTTCTTC.

The chain links TRBV7-2 to TRBJ2-2, with 11 bases aligning to TRBD1. After removal of 6 bases from V and 4 bases from J, the junction contained 7 bases not matched to a gene. The CDR3 totals 16 residues. Germline CDR1 reads SGHTA; CDR2 reads FQGNSA. The CDR3 reads CASRSPGTGGTGELFF. The CDR3 DNA reads TGTGCCAGCAGATCTCCCGGGACAGGGGGCACCGGGGAGCTGTTTTTT.

The chain joins TRBV5-1 to TRBJ1-1; D is uncertain. This CDR3 region has 14 residues. The germline V gene encodes CDR1 SGHRS and CDR2 YFSETQ. V lost 0 bases and J 3 bases, leaving 9 bases between the germline ends. The CDR3: CASSLVPGDTEAFF. CDR3 nucleotides: TGCGCCAGCAGCTTGGTTCCGGGCGACACTGAAGCTTTCTTT.

J is TRBJ1-2 and V is TRBV5-5; D is unclear. The CDR3 contains 12 residues. Germline CDR1 SGHKS, CDR2 YYEKEE (reference sequence). The ends were cut back, 2 bases at V and 5 bases at J, with 7 bases in the middle. CDR3 nucleotide sequence: TGTGCCAGCAGCTTTAACAGTTATGGCTACACCTTC. Residues: CASSFNSYGYTF.

V and J are TRBV29-1 and TRBJ2-7, with 9 bases that match TRBD1. Germline V gives CDR1 SQVTM, CDR2 ANQGSEA. This CDR3 comprises 12 residues. With 1 base clipped from V and 8 bases from J, the junction kept 3 bases outside the gene matches. The CDR3 bases are TGCAGCGTTGAAGGACAGGGGGTAAAGCAGTACGTC. Translated: CSVEGQGVKQYV.

The chain couples TRBV24-1 to TRBJ2-3, with D unresolved. CDR1 KGHDR and CDR2 SFDVKD come from the germline V gene. V gave up 3 bases and J gave up 0 bases, with 9 bases separating them. This CDR3 is built from 15 residues. Written as DNA, the CDR3 is TGTGCCACCAGTGATCCCAGGATCAGCACAGATACGCAGTATTTT. Its translation is CATSDPRISTDTQYF.

This chain connects TRBV9 to TRBJ2-3, with D uncertain. The V end was cut by 1 base, the J end by 1 base, with 13 bases between. Germline values: CDR1 SGDLS, CDR2 YYNGEE. The CDR3 runs to 16 residues. The DNA of the CDR3 is TGTGCCAGCAGCGTATCGGCGTGGGGTCGCACAGATACGCAGTATTTT. It specifies CASSVSAWGRTDTQYF.

This clone has a single count. The J gene is TRBJ1-2, the V gene TRBV12-3 or TRBV12-4, with D perhaps matching TRBD1 (6 bases). The ends were cut back, 5 bases at V and 8 bases at J, with 15 bases in the middle. The CDR3 loop spans 13 amino acids. As DNA, the CDR3 is TGTGCCAGCAGTCAATTCGACAGGTTGGGCTACACCTTC. This sequence encodes CASSQFDRLGYTF.

The V gene is TRBV3-1 (or the pseudogene TRBV3-2), the J gene TRBJ1-2; a possible D gene is TRBD1 (6 bases). CDR3 length equals 14 residues. V was pared by 1 base and J by 2 bases, with 8 bases between. Germline values: CDR1 LGHDT, CDR2 YNNKEL (reference sequence). The CDR3 is CASSQGGANYGYTF. The CDR3 DNA is TGTGCCAGCAGCCAAGGGGGGGCGAACTATGGCTACACCTTC.

V gene TRBV2 combines with J gene TRBJ2-7, with D unresolved. Germline CDR1 is SNHLY and CDR2 is FYNNEI. There are 12 residues in the CDR3. Between the trimmed V and J ends, which lost 4 bases and 6 bases, there was a span of 10 bases. CDR3 DNA sequence: TGTGCCAGCAGTGGGGAAGGGTTCGAGCAGTACGTC. Residues: CASSGEGFEQYV.

The gene calls are TRBV11-2 and TRBJ1-3; D gene uncertain. The CDR3 extends over 15 amino acids. Trimming took 4 bases from V and 0 from J, leaving 10 bases between them. The V gene's germline CDR1 is SGHAT and CDR2 FQNNGV. The CDR3 region is CASSSSWNSGNTIYF. DNA of the CDR3: TGTGCCAGCAGCTCTAGCTGGAACTCTGGAAACACCATATATTTT.